This T cell receptor beta chain was captured in a study of blood T cell repertoires in COVID-19. Study information: T cells, B-cell-depleted T cells, or PBMCs provided the cDNA or gDNA that served as material.

Study processing details: Using reference gene primer amplification, nucleated cell counts were estimated. Profiling relied on immunoSEQ multiplex PCR, and the TCRdb table lists in-frame clones only, not all of them. The V and J calls and clone size are taken from that table; D and trimming were inferred from the DNA. The table shows 150,000 to 200,000 clones, with around 90% occurring only once. This CDR3 comprises 20 residues. The junction had 17 bases not matched to a gene; V was cut back by 1 base and J by 8 bases. Germline V gene sequence: CDR1 SGHVS, CDR2 FQNEAQ. Living in roughly 25 US areas, the participants were between roughly 18 and 89 years of age. Categorization into cohorts depended on clinical history that participants reported.

Input material: PBMCs or T cells enriched from blood (not recorded which). The TCR comes from a woman aged 18-30 years who had recovered from COVID-19. The chain links TRBV7-8 to TRBJ2-1; the match to TRBD2 covers 13 bases. CDR3 amino acids: CASSLDIGLAGATLSHEQFF. The CDR3 DNA follows: TGTGCCAGCAGCTTAGATATAGGACTAGCGGGGGCCACCTTGAGTCATGAGCAGTTCTTC.